What follows is one T cell receptor (beta chain) and its context. This specimen belongs to a study of T cell changes during pregnancy in multiple sclerosis. Germline CDR1 is LNHDA and CDR2 is SQIVND (reference sequence). Trimming at V came to 3 bases and at J to 2 bases, leaving 13 bases not matched to a gene. This CDR3 region has 20 residues. The repertoire was sequenced with immunoSEQ multiplex PCR; TCRdb's copy has only in-frame clones and lacks some. Altogether tens of thousands of clones are present, more than 90% being singletons, with the ten largest covering roughly 0.21%. The source is a female donor with multiple sclerosis, enrolled in a pregnancy study. Sequenced here: CD4+ T cells from peripheral blood mononuclear cells, sampled before pregnancy. V and J are TRBV19 and TRBJ2-1; 13 bases match TRBD2. The CDR3 loop is CASSIRRTSGRARAYNEQFF. DNA for the CDR3: TGTGCCAGTAGTATCAGAAGAACTAGCGGGAGGGCCAGGGCCTACAATGAGCAGTTCTTC.